This record covers a single T cell receptor (beta chain). Germline V gives CDR1 MNHEY, CDR2 SVGAGI. V lost 6 bases to trimming and J lost 7 bases; unmatched junction nucleotides: 3. This CDR3 region has 14 residues. This record belongs to a study of blood T cell repertoires in COVID-19. Study information: T cells, B-cell-depleted T cells, or PBMCs provided the cDNA or gDNA that served as material.

Original data processing: Cell counts per sample came from amplifying reference gene primers. Sequencing was performed with immunoSEQ multiplex PCR; in TCRdb, only in-frame clones are kept and a portion is missing. V and J calls and clone size are copied from that table; D and trimming were computed from the DNA. The sample lists more than 65,000 clones; roughly three quarters were seen once. Sequenced: peripheral blood. This chain links TRBV6-5 with TRBJ1-6; TRBD1 matches 10 bases. This clonotype was sampled from a woman aged 55-70 years with acute or convalescent COVID-19. This CDR3 is CASRTGGKNSPLHF. The CDR3 nucleotides read TGTGCCAGCAGGACAGGGGGCAAGAATTCACCCCTCCACTTT.